The 4 T cell receptor beta chains below were found in one sample sequenced in a study of neurological immune-mediated disorders. One entry per CDR3 protein, called by TCRdb with MiXCR from the 5' RACE reads. The repertoire has 45,000 to 50,000 distinct CDR3 sequences, less than 5% of them found once; the top ten carry 5.5% to 6%. Sequencing used PBMCs. The receptors shown here come from a woman aged 55-70 years with multiple sclerosis.

The table lists this clonotype with many counts. V is TRBV10-3 and J is TRBJ2-5, with a weak D call TRBD2 (5 bases). V was shortened by 8 bases and J by 4 bases, with 11 bases between the two germline ends. The CDR3 covers 12 residues. Per the germline V gene, CDR1 is ENHRY and CDR2 is SYGVKD. The CDR3: CAIQKEGETQYF. CDR3 nucleotides: TGTGCCATCCAAAAAGAGGGAGAGACCCAGTACTTC.

This clonotype was seen many times. The CDR3: CASSQDRASRPQHF. In nucleotides, the CDR3 is TGCGCCAGCAGCCAGGACAGGGCCTCTCGGCCCCAGCATTTT. The chain links TRBV4-1 to TRBJ1-5; 8 nucleotides line up with TRBD1. This CDR3 has 14 residues. The trim removed 3 bases at V and 9 bases at J, leaving 7 bases unmatched. Germline lookup yields CDR1 MGHRA and CDR2 YSYEKL.

This clonotype was detected a few times. This chain connects TRBV20-1 to TRBJ1-1; D remains ambiguous. Germline CDR1 DFQATT, CDR2 SNEGSKA (reference sequence). The CDR3 has 15 amino acids. V lost 0 bases and J 1 base, leaving 12 bases between the germline ends. The CDR3 is CSARDRGRTNTEAFF. Written as DNA, the CDR3 is TGCAGTGCTAGAGATCGCGGCAGGACGAACACTGAAGCTTTCTTT.

The rearrangement uses TRBV6-4 and TRBJ2-3; D perhaps matches TRBD2 (6 bases). From germline, CDR1 is MRHNA and CDR2 SNTAGT. CDR3 length: 14 amino acids. The germline V and J ends were trimmed by 5 bases and 2 bases, with 11 bases remaining between them. The CDR3 spells CASSRDLHTDTQYF. Written as DNA, the CDR3 is TGTGCCAGCAGTCGGGACTTACACACAGATACGCAGTATTTT.